The next 3 T cell receptor beta chains were all read from a single sample in a study of OX40 agonist ivuxolimab in advanced cancers. Libraries were prepared by immunoSEQ multiplex PCR; TCRdb keeps only in-frame clonotypes and omits some of them. Of almost 90,000 clones in the sample, more than 75% were seen once. Sample: CD4+ or CD8+ T cells sorted from blood, taken in a trial of the OX40 agonist ivuxolimab. The receptor source for this set is an adult with an advanced solid tumor such as melanoma, head and neck, liver or kidney cancer.

The chain links TRBV25-1 to TRBJ2-3; 10 bases align to TRBD1. This CDR3 is 15 amino acids long. CDR1 is MGHDK, CDR2 SYGVNS, per germline. V lost 4 bases to trimming and J lost 2 bases; unmatched junction nucleotides: 3. CDR3 sequence: CASSGGTGATDTQYF. The CDR3 DNA reads as TGTGCCAGCAGTGGGGGGACAGGGGCCACAGATACGCAGTATTTT.

The chain has TRBV4-1 and TRBJ2-2; 8 positions match TRBD1. The V gene end was trimmed by 6 bases and the J gene end by 0 bases; junction bases not matched to a gene: 6. CDR3 size: 16 residues. Germline CDR1 reads MGHRA; CDR2 reads YSYEKL. The CDR3 here is CASRLQTGANTGELFF. For the CDR3, the DNA is TGCGCCAGCAGACTACAGACAGGGGCGAACACCGGGGAGCTGTTTTTT.

The rearrangement links TRBV6-6 to TRBJ2-1; the D gene is possibly TRBD2 (6 bases). V lost 5 bases and J 0 bases, leaving 11 bases between the germline ends. CDR1 and CDR2 from the germline V gene are MNHNY and SVGAGI (reference sequence). CDR3 length: 15 residues. CDR3 amino acids: CASSRDGSSYNEQFF. CDR3 DNA sequence: TGTGCCAGCAGTCGGGACGGGAGCTCCTACAATGAGCAGTTCTTC.